The rows below give T cell receptor beta chains drawn from one sample of a study of blood T cell repertoires in COVID-19. Repertoires were generated with immunoSEQ multiplex PCR, while TCRdb's copy carries only in-frame clones and drops some. This table holds 180,000 or so clones, 80% found once. Sequenced: PBMCs or T cells enriched from blood (not recorded which). All receptors come from a man in his 60s who had been exposed to COVID-19. Both conserved end residues are part of each CDR3. A D gene is named only where the DNA matches it firmly. Clone size is shown for a subset of rows, as once, few, many or a class of expanded clone.

size	V	J	D	CDR3	DNA
NA	TRBV5-6	TRBJ2-7	NA	CASSLRAGWADEQYF	TGTGCCAGCAGCTTGAGGGCAGGGTGGGCAGACGAGCAGTACTTC
NA	TRBV6-2/TRBV6-3	TRBJ2-3	TRBD2	CASSYRASGSPVDTQYF	TGTGCCAGCAGTTACCGGGCTAGCGGGAGTCCTGTAGATACGCAGTATTTT
NA	TRBV21-1	TRBJ2-7	NA	CATCFTEDYEQYF	TGTGCCACCTGCTTTACTGAGGACTACGAGCAGTACTTC
NA	TRBV21-1	TRBJ2-3	NA	CASRDSGPDTQYF	TGTGCCAGCCGGGACTCAGGCCCAGATACGCAGTATTTT
NA	TRBV27	TRBJ2-7	TRBD2	CASTAGDWEGNYEQYF	TGTGCCAGCACAGCTGGGGATTGGGAGGGGAACTACGAGCAGTACTTC
once	TRBV9	TRBJ2-5	NA	CASSPPGVQETQYF	TGTGCCAGCAGCCCCCCCGGGGTGCAAGAGACCCAGTACTTC
NA	TRBV5-1	TRBJ1-6	TRBD1	CASRPGTANNSPLHF	TGCGCCAGCCGACCCGGGACAGCCAATAATTCACCCCTCCACTTT
NA	TRBV4-3	TRBJ2-3	TRBD2	CASSQAKGLAGGLDTQYF	TGCGCCAGCAGCCAAGCCAAGGGACTAGCGGGAGGATTGGATACGCAGTATTTT
NA	TRBV12-3/TRBV12-4	TRBJ1-1	NA	CASSLLGVDEAFF	TGTGCCAGCAGTTTATTAGGGGTGGATGAAGCTTTCTTT
NA	TRBV19	TRBJ2-2	NA	CASRQGSGELFF	TGTGCCAGTAGACAGGGTTCCGGGGAGCTGTTTTTT
NA	TRBV18	TRBJ1-1	NA	CASSPSAVGVTEAFF	TGTGCCAGCTCACCATCGGCCGTAGGGGTCACTGAAGCTTTCTTT
NA	TRBV7-3	TRBJ1-1	TRBD1	CASSSQGADTEAFF	TGTGCCAGCAGCTCCCAGGGGGCAGACACTGAAGCTTTCTTT
NA	TRBV27	TRBJ2-1	TRBD2	CASSLKRELSQFF	TGTGCCAGCAGCCTAAAGCGGGAGTTGTCCCAGTTCTTC
once	TRBV6-5	TRBJ2-7	NA	CASSYTGEEDEQYF	TGTGCCAGCAGTTACACCGGAGAGGAGGACGAGCAGTACTTC
few	TRBV19	TRBJ1-2	NA	CASSPWGQANYGYTF	TGTGCCAGTAGTCCCTGGGGACAAGCGAACTATGGCTACACCTTC
NA	TRBV6-5	TRBJ1-6	NA	CASSYSSGGSNSPLHF	TGTGCCAGCAGTTACTCGAGTGGCGGGAGTAATTCACCCCTCCACTTT
NA	TRBV19	TRBJ1-5	NA	CASSSGVGGNQPQHF	TGTGCCAGTAGTAGTGGAGTGGGTGGCAATCAGCCCCAGCATTTT
NA	TRBV9	TRBJ2-1	TRBD2	CASSVVGSGSSWNEQFF	TGTGCCAGCAGCGTAGTGGGGAGCGGGAGTTCTTGGAATGAGCAGTTCTTC
many	TRBV14	TRBJ1-1	TRBD1	CASSQRQGLGEAFF	TGTGCCAGCAGCCAGAGACAGGGTTTGGGTGAAGCTTTCTTT
NA	TRBV12-2	TRBJ2-1	NA	CASRCKLAAYNEQFF	TGTGCAAGTCGCTGCAAACTAGCGGCCTACAATGAGCAGTTCTTC
NA	TRBV2	TRBJ2-7	TRBD1	CASSEAGQAYEQYF	TGTGCCAGCAGTGAAGCCGGACAGGCCTACGAGCAGTACTTC
NA	TRBV6-5	TRBJ1-3	NA	CASGYRESSGNTIYF	TGTGCCAGCGGGTACCGGGAGAGCTCTGGAAACACCATATATTTT
many	TRBV18	TRBJ1-3	NA	CASSPLGGQKSSGNTIYF	TGTGCCAGCTCACCTTTAGGAGGGCAGAAAAGCTCTGGAAACACCATATATTTT
NA	TRBV7-3	TRBJ2-2	TRBD2	CASSPLASSGRLFF	TGTGCCAGCAGCCCGTTAGCCTCTAGCGGGAGGCTGTTTTTT
NA	TRBV2	TRBJ2-7	TRBD1	CASRVDRVNEQYF	TGTGCCAGCAGGGTAGACAGGGTCAACGAGCAGTACTTC
NA	TRBV4-2	TRBJ2-2	TRBD2	CASSHPGAGMEGGELFF	TGTGCCAGCAGCCATCCCGGAGCGGGAATGGAAGGCGGGGAGCTGTTTTTT
few	TRBV6-2/TRBV6-3	TRBJ1-2	TRBD1	CASSTRLGGGVYGYTF	TGTGCCAGCAGTACCCGATTAGGAGGGGGCGTCTATGGCTACACCTTC
few	TRBV28	TRBJ1-5	TRBD1	CASSLPGTGSQPQHF	TGTGCCAGCAGTTTACCCGGGACAGGGAGTCAGCCCCAGCATTTT
NA	TRBV24-1	TRBJ2-7	NA	CAPSPPLEEQYF	TGTGCCCCGAGTCCCCCTTTGGAGGAGCAGTACTTC
NA	TRBV7-8	TRBJ1-5	NA	CASSLLSRVQTGQPQHF	TGTGCCAGCAGCTTATTATCCCGGGTACAGACGGGACAGCCCCAGCATTTT
NA	TRBV5-1	TRBJ2-3	NA	CASRDRQGSTDTQYF	TGCGCCAGCAGAGACAGGCAAGGATCCACAGATACGCAGTATTTT
NA	TRBV3-1/TRBV3-2	TRBJ2-3	TRBD2	CASSQDWLAGPLTDTQYF	TGTGCCAGCAGCCAAGATTGGCTAGCGGGACCCCTCACAGATACGCAGTATTTT
NA	TRBV4-1	TRBJ2-1	NA	CASSQGTLAVLKGEQFF	TGCGCCAGCAGCCAAGGGACGCTAGCCGTCCTTAAGGGTGAGCAGTTCTTC
NA	TRBV7-9	TRBJ2-2	NA	CASSLGPGRSTGELFF	TGTGCCAGCAGCTTAGGACCAGGGAGGAGCACCGGGGAGCTGTTTTTT